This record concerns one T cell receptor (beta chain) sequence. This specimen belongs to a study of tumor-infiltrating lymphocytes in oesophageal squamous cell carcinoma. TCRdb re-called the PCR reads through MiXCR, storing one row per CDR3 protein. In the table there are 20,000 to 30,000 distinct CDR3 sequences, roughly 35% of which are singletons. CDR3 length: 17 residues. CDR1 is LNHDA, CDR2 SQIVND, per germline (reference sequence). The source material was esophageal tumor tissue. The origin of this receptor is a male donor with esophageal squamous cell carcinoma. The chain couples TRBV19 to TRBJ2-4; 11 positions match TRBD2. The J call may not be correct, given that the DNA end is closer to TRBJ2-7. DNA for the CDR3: TGTGCCAGTAGTATCGGGGGCGCTAGCGGGAGGTCCTACGAGCAGTACTTC. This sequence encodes CASSIGGASGRSYEQYF.